One sample yielded the 9 T cell receptor beta chains listed below, sequenced in a study of cytomegalovirus exposure and HLA in healthy donors. PCR was performed using 60 Vbeta and 13 Jbeta primers. Clones were read by immunoSEQ multiplex PCR, and TCRdb kept only the in-frame ones, dropping some. The listing records around 50,000 clones. Input material: PBMCs. The receptors derive from a woman aged 45-60 years in good health and CMV-seropositive.

The chain joins TRBV14 to TRBJ2-7, with 8 nucleotides matching TRBD2. The V gene end was trimmed by 4 bases and the J gene end by 7 bases; junction bases not matched to a gene: 9. Germline lookup yields CDR1 SGHDN and CDR2 FVKESK. This CDR3 contains 14 residues. The DNA for the CDR3 is TGTGCCAGCAGCCCACTCGGGACTAGGGGAGAGCAGTACTTC. It translates to CASSPLGTRGEQYF.

The V and J genes are TRBV5-1 and TRBJ2-5; the match to TRBD1 covers 7 bases. V gave up 7 bases and J gave up 0 bases; unmatched junction bases: 6. The V gene's germline CDR1 is SGHRS and CDR2 YFSETQ. CDR3 size: 14 residues. The CDR3 loop reads CASRQGTDQETQYF. CDR3 coding DNA: TGCGCCAGCCGCCAAGGGACAGACCAAGAGACCCAGTACTTC.

CDR3 nucleotide sequence: TGTGCCAGCAGGGGCCCCAGGGACACCGGGGAGCTGTTTTTT. This gives the protein CASRGPRDTGELFF. V is TRBV27 and J is TRBJ2-2; D may be TRBD1 (5 bases). The CDR3 spans 14 residues. The germline CDR1 and CDR2 sequences are MNHEY and SMNVEV (reference sequence). Trimming took 6 bases from V and 3 from J, leaving 11 bases between them.

The chain couples TRBV7-3 to TRBJ1-1, with 9 bases fitting TRBD1. The germline gives CDR1 SGHTA, CDR2 FQGTGA. This CDR3 has 15 amino acids. J gave up 5 bases and V 1 base, and 5 bases lay outside the gene matches. CDR3 amino acids: CASSLSGTGRTEAFF. The CDR3 DNA reads TGTGCCAGCAGCTTAAGCGGGACAGGGAGAACTGAAGCTTTCTTT.

V is TRBV5-1 and J is TRBJ2-6; D is unresolved. Germline CDR1 is SGHRS and CDR2 is YFSETQ. The CDR3 extends over 16 amino acids. With 0 bases removed from V and 0 bases from J, the gap between germline ends came to 7 bases. CDR3 in amino acids: CASSLAAVSGANVLTF. The CDR3 region has the DNA TGCGCCAGCAGCTTGGCCGCGGTCTCTGGGGCCAACGTCCTGACTTTC.

CDR3 in amino acids: CASSLDRSYEQYF. The CDR3 region has the DNA TGTGCCAGCAGCTTAGATAGATCCTACGAGCAGTACTTC. The V and J genes are TRBV11-2 and TRBJ2-7, with no clear D. The V end was cut by 0 bases, the J end by 1 base, with 4 bases between. Germline V CDR1 and CDR2: SGHAT, FQNNGV. The CDR3 totals 13 residues.

This chain uses TRBV7-2 with TRBJ1-1; D is undetermined. Deletions cut 5 bases from V and 1 base from J, with 8 bases between. CDR3 length equals 13 residues. CDR1 is SGHTA, CDR2 FQGNSA, per germline. The CDR3 spells CASSADKNTEAFF. The CDR3 bases are TGTGCCAGCAGCGCTGACAAGAACACTGAAGCTTTCTTT.

The rearrangement joins TRBV27 to TRBJ2-4, with TRBD1 as a possible D gene (6 bases). V was cut by 4 bases and J by 1 base, with 11 bases left in between. This CDR3 region has 15 residues. Looked up from germline, CDR1 is MNHEY and CDR2 is SMNVEV (reference sequence). CDR3 sequence (DNA): TGTGCCAGCAGTTGGACAGCCTCGGCCAAAAACATTCAGTACTTC. Protein sequence: CASSWTASAKNIQYF.

V usage is TRBV18 and J usage is TRBJ2-3; 14 bases line up with TRBD2. Looked up from germline, CDR1 is KGHSH and CDR2 is LQKENI. This CDR3 is built from 20 residues. Germline trimming cut 4 bases from V and 4 bases from J; bases unmatched to any gene: 16. The CDR3, as DNA: TGTGCCAGCTCACGCCCCGGGACTAGCGGGGGCTGGAGAGGTGCAGATACGCAGTATTTT. Its protein product is CASSRPGTSGGWRGADTQYF.